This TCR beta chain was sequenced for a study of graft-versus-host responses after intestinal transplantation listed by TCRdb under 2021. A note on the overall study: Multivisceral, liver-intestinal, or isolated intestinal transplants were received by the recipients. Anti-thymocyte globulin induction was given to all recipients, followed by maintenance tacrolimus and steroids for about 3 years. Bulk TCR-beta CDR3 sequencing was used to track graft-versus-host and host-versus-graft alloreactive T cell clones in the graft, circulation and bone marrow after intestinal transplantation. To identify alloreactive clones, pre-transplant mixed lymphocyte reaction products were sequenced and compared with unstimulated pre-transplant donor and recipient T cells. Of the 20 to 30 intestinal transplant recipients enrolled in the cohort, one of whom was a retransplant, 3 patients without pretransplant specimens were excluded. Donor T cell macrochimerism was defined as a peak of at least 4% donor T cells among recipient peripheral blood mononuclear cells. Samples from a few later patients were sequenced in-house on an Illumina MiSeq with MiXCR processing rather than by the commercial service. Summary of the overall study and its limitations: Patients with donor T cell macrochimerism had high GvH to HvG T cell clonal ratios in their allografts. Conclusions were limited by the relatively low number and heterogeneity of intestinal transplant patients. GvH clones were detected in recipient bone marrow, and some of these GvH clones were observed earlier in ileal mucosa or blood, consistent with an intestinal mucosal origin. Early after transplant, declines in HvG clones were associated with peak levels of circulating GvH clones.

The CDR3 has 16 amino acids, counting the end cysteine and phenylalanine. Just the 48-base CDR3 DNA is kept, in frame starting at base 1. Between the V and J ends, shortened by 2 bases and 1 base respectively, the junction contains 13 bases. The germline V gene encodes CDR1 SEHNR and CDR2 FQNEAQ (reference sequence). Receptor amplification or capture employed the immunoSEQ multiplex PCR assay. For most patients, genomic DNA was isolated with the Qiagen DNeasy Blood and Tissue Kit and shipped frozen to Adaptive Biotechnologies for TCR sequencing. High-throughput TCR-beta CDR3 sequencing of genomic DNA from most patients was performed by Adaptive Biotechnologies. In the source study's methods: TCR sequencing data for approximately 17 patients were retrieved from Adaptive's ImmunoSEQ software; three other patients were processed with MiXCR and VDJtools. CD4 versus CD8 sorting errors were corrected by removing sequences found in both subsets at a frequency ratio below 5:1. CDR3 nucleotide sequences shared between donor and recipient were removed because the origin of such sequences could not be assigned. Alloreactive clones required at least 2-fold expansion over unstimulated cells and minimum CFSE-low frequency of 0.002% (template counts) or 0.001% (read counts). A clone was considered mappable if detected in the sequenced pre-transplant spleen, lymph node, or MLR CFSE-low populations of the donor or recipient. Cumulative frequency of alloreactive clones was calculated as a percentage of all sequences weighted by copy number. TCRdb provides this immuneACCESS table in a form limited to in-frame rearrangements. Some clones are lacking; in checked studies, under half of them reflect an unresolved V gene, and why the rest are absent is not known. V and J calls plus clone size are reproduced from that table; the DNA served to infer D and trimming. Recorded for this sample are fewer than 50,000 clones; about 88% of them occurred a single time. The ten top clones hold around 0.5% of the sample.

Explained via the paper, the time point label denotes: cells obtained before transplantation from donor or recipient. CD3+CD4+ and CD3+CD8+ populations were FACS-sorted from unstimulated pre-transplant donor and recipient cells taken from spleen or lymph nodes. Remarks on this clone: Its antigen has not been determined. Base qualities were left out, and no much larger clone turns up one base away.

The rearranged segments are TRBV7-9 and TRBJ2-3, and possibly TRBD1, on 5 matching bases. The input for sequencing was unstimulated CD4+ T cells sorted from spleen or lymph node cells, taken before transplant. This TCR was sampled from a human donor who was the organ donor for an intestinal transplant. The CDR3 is CASSLRKQVGTDTQYF. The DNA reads TGTGCCAGCAGCTTACGGAAACAGGTTGGCACAGATACGCAGTATTTT.